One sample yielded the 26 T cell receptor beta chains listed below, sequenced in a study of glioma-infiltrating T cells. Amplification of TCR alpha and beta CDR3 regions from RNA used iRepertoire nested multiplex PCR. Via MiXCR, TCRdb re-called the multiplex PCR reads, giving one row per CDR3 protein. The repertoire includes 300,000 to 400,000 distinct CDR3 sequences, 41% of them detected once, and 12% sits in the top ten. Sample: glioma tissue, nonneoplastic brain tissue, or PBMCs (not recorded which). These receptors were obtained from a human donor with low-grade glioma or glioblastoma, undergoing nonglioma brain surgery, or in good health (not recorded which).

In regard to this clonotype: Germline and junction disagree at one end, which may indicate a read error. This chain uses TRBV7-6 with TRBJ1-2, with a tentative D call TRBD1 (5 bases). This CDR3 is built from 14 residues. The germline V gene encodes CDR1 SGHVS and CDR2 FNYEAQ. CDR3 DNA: TGTGCCAGCAGCCCCCGGGAGGGGAACTATGGCTACGCCTTC. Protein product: CASSPREGNYGYAF.

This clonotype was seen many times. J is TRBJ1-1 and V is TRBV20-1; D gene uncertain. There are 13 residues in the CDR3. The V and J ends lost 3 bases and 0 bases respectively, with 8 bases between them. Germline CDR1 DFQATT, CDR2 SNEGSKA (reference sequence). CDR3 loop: CSASTDMNTEAFF. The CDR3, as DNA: TGCAGTGCTAGTACCGATATGAACACTGAAGCTTTCTTT.

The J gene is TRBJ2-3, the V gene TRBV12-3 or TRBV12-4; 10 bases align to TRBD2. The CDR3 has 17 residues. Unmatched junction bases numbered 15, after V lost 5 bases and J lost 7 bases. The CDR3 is CASSPRGLAGVNHTQYF. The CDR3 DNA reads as TGTGCCAGCAGTCCACGCGGGCTAGCGGGAGTGAATCATACGCAGTATTTT.

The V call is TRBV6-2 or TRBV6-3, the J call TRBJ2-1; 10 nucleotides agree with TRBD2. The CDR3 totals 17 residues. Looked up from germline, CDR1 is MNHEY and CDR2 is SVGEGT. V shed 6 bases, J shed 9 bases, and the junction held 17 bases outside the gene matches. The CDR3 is CASRILAGRTSRGEQFF. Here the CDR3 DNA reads TGTGCCAGCAGGATACTAGCGGGAAGGACCTCACGTGGTGAGCAGTTCTTC.

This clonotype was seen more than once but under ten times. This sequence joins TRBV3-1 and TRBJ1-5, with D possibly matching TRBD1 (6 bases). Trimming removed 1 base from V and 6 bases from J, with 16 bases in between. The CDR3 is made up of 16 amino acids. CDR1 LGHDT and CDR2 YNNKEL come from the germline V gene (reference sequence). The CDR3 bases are TGTGCCAGCAGCCAAGGGTCTGGGGGAGGGGGTCAGCCCCAGCATTTT. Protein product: CASSQGSGGGGQPQHF.

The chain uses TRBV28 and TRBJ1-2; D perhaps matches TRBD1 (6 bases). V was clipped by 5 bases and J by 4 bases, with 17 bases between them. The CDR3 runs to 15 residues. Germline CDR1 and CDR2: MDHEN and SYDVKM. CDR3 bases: TGTGCCAGCAGTCTCCGTGGCCCACAGGGCTATGGCTACACCTTC. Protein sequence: CASSLRGPQGYGYTF.

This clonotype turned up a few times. The CDR3 DNA sequence: TGCAGTGCCCTTTCACCGCGGGACACACTTTACGAGCAGTACTTC. It yields the protein CSALSPRDTLYEQYF. V is TRBV20-1 and J is TRBJ2-7; perhaps D is TRBD1 or TRBD2 (6 bases each). Germline lookup yields CDR1 DFQATT and CDR2 SNEGSKA (reference sequence). V lost 6 bases and J lost 4, with 22 bases in between. The CDR3 is 15 residues long.

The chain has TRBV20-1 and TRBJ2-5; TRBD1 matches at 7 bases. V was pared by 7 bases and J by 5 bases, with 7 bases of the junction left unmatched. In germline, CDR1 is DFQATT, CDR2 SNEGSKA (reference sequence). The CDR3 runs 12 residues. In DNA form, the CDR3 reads TGCAGTGGACAGGGAAGGTTTGAGACCCAGTACTTC. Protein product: CSGQGRFETQYF.

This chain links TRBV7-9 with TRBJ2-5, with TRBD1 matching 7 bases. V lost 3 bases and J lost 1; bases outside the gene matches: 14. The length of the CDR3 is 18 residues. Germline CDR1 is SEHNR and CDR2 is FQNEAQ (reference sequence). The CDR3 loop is CASSFRRIGQVFQETQYF. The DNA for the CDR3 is TGTGCCAGCAGCTTTAGACGAATTGGACAGGTCTTCCAAGAGACCCAGTACTTC.

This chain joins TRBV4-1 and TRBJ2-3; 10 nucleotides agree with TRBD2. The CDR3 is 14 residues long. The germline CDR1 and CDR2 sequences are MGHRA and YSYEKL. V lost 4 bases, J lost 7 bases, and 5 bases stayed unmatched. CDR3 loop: CASSLAGGTNTQYF. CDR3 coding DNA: TGCGCCAGCAGCCTAGCGGGAGGCACCAATACGCAGTATTTT.

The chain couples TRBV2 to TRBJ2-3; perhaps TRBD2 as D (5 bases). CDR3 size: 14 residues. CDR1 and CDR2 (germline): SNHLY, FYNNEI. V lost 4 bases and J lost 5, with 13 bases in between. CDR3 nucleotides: TGTGCCAGCAGTGGGCTAGCCTGTGAAGATACGCAGTATTTT. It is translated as CASSGLACEDTQYF.

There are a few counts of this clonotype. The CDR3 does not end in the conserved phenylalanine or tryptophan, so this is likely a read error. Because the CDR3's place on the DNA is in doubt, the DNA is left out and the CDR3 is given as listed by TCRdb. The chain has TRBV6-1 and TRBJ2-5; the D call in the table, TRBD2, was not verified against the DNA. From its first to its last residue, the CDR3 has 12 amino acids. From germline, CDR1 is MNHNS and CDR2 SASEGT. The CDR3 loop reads CASSSGLAGLVC.

CDR3 sequence (DNA): TGTGCCAGCGGGGAGGACTATGGCTACACCTTC. Protein product: CASGEDYGYTF. The chain joins TRBV27 to TRBJ1-2; D gene uncertain. The germline V and J ends were trimmed by 8 bases and 3 bases, with 7 bases remaining between them. This CDR3 contains 11 residues. The germline CDR1 and CDR2 sequences are MNHEY and SMNVEV (reference sequence).

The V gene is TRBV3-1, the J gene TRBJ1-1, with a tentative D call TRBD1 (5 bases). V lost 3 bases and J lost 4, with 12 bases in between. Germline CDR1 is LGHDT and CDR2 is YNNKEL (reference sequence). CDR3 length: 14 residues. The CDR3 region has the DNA TGTGCCAGCAGCCAGCAGGGATGGAGCACTGAAGCTTTCTTT. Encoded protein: CASSQQGWSTEAFF.

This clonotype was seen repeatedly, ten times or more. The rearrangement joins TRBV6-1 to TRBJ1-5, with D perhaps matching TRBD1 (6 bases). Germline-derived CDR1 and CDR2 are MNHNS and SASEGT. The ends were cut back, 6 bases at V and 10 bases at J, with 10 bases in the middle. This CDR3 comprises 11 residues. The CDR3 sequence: CASSPGHPQHF. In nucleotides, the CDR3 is TGTGCCAGCAGCCCGGGACACCCCCAGCATTTT.

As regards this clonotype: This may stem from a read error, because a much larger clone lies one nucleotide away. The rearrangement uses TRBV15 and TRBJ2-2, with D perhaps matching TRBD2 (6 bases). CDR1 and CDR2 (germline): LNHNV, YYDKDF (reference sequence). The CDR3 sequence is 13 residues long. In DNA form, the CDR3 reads TGTGCCACCAGCAGAGCGGGTACCGGGGGGCTGTTTTTT. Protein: CATSRAGTGGLFF. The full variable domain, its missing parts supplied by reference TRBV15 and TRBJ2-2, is DAMVIQNPRYQVTQFGKPVTLSCSQTLNHNVMYWYQQKSSQAPKLLFHYYDKDFNNEADTPDNFQSRRPNTSFCFLDIRSPGLGDTAMYLCATSRAGTGGLFFGEGSRLTVL.

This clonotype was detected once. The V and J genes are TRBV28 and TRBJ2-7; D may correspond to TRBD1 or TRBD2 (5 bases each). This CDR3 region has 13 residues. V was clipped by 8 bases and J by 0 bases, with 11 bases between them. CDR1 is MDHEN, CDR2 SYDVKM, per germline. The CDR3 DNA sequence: TGTGCCAGCGGTGGTGGGGGCTCCTACGAGCAGTACTTC. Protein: CASGGGGSYEQYF.

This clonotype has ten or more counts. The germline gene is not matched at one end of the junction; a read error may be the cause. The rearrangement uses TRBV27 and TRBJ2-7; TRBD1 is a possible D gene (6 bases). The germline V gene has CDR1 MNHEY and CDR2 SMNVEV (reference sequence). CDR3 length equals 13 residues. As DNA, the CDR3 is TGTGCCGGCAGCATCCTAACAGGGTGCGAGCAGTACTTC. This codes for CAGSILTGCEQYF.

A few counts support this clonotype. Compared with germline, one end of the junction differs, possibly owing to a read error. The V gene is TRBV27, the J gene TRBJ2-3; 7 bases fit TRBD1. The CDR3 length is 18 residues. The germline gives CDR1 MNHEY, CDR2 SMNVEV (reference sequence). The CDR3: CTSSYHQGTARRTDTQYF. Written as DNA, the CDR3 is TGCACCAGCAGTTACCACCAAGGGACAGCACGGAGGACAGATACGCAGTATTTT.

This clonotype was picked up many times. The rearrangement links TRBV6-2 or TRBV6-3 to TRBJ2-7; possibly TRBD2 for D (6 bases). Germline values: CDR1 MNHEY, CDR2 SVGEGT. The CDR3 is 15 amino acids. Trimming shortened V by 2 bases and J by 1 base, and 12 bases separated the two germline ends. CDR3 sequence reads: CASSYEEGSSYEQYF. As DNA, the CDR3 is TGTGCCAGCAGTTACGAGGAGGGGAGTTCCTACGAGCAGTACTTC.

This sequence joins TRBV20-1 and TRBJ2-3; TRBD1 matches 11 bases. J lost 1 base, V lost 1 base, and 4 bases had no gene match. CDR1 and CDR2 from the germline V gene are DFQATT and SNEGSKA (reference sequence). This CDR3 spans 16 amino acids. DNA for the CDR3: TGCAGTGCTAGAGGTTCGGGACAGGGGGGCACAGATACGCAGTATTTT. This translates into CSARGSGQGGTDTQYF.

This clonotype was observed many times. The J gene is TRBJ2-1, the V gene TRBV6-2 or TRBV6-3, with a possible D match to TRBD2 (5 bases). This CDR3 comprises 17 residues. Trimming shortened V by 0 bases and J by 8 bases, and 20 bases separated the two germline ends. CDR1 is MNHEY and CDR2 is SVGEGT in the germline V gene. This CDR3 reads CASSYSEAILPSYEQFF. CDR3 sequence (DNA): TGTGCCAGCAGTTACTCGGAGGCGATACTTCCTTCCTATGAGCAGTTCTTC.

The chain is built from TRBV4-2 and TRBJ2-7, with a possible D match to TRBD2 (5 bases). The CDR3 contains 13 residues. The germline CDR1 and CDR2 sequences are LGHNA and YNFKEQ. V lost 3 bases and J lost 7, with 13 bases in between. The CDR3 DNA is TGTGCCAGCAGCCAGGACCGTGAGCGGGAGCAGTACTTC. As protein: CASSQDREREQYF.

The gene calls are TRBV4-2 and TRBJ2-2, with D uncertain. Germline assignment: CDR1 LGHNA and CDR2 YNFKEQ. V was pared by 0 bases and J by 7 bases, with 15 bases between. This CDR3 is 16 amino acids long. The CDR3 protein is CASSQDPTSRGGELFF. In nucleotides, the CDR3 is TGTGCCAGCAGCCAAGATCCCACAAGCCGAGGCGGGGAGCTGTTTTTT.

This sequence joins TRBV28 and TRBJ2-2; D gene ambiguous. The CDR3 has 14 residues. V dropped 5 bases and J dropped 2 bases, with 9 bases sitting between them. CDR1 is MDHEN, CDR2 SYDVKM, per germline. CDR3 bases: TGTGCCAGCAGTCCGCGCCGTAACACCGGGGAGCTGTTTTTT. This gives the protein CASSPRRNTGELFF.

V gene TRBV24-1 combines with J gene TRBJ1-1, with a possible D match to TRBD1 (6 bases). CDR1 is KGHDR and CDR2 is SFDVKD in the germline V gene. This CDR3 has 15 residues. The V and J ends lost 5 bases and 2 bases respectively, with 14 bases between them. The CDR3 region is CATSGKQGGNTEAFF. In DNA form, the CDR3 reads TGTGCCACCAGTGGGAAACAGGGAGGCAACACTGAAGCTTTCTTT.